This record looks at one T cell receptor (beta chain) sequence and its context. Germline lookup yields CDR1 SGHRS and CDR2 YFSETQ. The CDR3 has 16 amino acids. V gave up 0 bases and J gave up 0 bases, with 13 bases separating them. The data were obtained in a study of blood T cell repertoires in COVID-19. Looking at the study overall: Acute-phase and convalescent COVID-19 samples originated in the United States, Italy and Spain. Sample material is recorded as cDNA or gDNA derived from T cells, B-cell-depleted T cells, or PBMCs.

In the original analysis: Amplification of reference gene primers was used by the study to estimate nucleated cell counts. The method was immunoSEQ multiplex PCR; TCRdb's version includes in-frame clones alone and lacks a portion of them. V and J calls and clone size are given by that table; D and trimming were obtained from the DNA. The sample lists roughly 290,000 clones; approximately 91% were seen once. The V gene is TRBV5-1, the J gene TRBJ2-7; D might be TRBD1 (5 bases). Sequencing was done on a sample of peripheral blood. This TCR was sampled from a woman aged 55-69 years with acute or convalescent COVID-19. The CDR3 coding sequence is TGCGCCAGCAGCTTGGCTAGGGGAAGGAGCTCCTACGAGCAGTACTTC. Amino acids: CASSLARGRSSYEQYF.